The next 12 T cell receptor beta chains were all read from a single sample in a study of blood T cell repertoires in COVID-19. Profiled with immunoSEQ multiplex PCR; TCRdb holds only in-frame clones, not every one. The data show 150,000 to 200,000 clones, with 89% seen just once and approximately 2.1% held by the top ten. Sequenced: PBMCs or T cells enriched from blood (not recorded which). These receptors were taken from a woman aged 35 to 49 with acute COVID-19.

This rearrangement joins TRBV5-1 to TRBJ1-3; D ambiguous. Germline V lookup: CDR1 SGHRS, CDR2 YFSETQ. CDR3 length: 13 residues. V was cut by 4 bases and J by 1 base, with 6 bases left in between. The CDR3 DNA reads as TGCGCCAGCAGCGAGTTATCTGGAAACACCATATATTTT. Its protein product is CASSELSGNTIYF.

The gene calls are TRBV7-2 and TRBJ2-2; 9 nucleotides match TRBD2. Germline lookup yields CDR1 SGHTA and CDR2 FQGNSA. This CDR3 region has 15 residues. V was clipped by 6 bases and J by 2 bases; unmatched bases: 4. The CDR3 nucleotides read TGTGCCAGCAGGATAGCGGGAGCCAACACCGGGGAGCTGTTTTTT. Its protein is CASRIAGANTGELFF.

The gene calls are TRBV7-2 and TRBJ2-7; 9 positions agree with TRBD2. The V segment lost 1 base and the J segment 7 bases; nucleotides outside the gene matches: 8. Germline V gene sequence: CDR1 SGHTA, CDR2 FQGNSA. CDR3 length: 15 residues. The DNA of the CDR3 is TGTGCCAGCAGCTTAGGGTACGGACTAGCGTCAGAGCAGTACTTC. This sequence encodes CASSLGYGLASEQYF. Looking up the rest from reference TRBV7-2 and TRBJ2-7 gives the full variable domain: GAGVSQSPSNKVTEKGKDVELRCDPISGHTALYWYRQSLGQGLEFLIYFQGNSAPDKSGLPSDRFSAERTGGSVSTLTIQRTQQEDSAVYLCASSLGYGLASEQYFGPGTRLTVT.

The genes are TRBV29-1 and TRBJ2-3; TRBD2 might be the D (5 bases). Germline V gene data show CDR1 as SQVTM and CDR2 as ANQGSEA. The CDR3 has 14 residues. V was cut by 4 bases and J by 4 bases, with 15 bases left in between. This chain's CDR3 is CSVVGGRGADTQYF. The DNA of the CDR3 is TGCAGCGTTGTAGGTGGGAGAGGCGCAGATACGCAGTATTTT.

The rearrangement joins TRBV4-2 to TRBJ2-7; TRBD2 might be the D (7 bases). The germline V gene has CDR1 LGHNA and CDR2 YNFKEQ. The CDR3 loop spans 14 amino acids. Trimming took 1 base from V and 5 from J, leaving 12 bases between them. Written as DNA, the CDR3 is TGTGCCAGCAGCCAAGGGGGGGGCGTGGACGAGCAGTACTTC. It yields the protein CASSQGGGVDEQYF.

The chain is built from TRBV5-4 and TRBJ2-5; 7 bases align to TRBD1. CDR1 SGHNT and CDR2 YYREEE come from the germline V gene (reference sequence). The V and J ends lost 0 bases and 5 bases, in that order; junction bases with no gene match: 1. The CDR3 extends over 13 amino acids. The DNA of the CDR3 is TGTGCCAGCAGCTTGGGACAGGGTGAGACCCAGTACTTC. Translating it yields CASSLGQGETQYF.

A single count supports this clone. This rearrangement joins TRBV9 to TRBJ2-5; 7 positions agree with TRBD2. Germline V gives CDR1 SGDLS, CDR2 YYNGEE. CDR3 length equals 17 residues. V shed 0 bases and J 2 bases; nucleotides not matched to a gene: 10. The CDR3 sequence: CASSVGWLAATQETQYF. Written as DNA, the CDR3 is TGTGCCAGCAGCGTAGGGTGGCTAGCGGCTACTCAAGAGACCCAGTACTTC.

The CDR3 loop reads CASSARIYNSPLHF. DNA for the CDR3: TGTGCCAGCAGTGCCAGGATCTATAATTCACCCCTCCACTTT. J is TRBJ1-6 and V is TRBV2; D call uncertain. Germline V gene lookup returns CDR1 SNHLY and CDR2 FYNNEI. This CDR3 contains 14 residues. Between the trimmed V and J ends, which lost 4 bases and 3 bases, there was a span of 7 bases.

V gene TRBV3-1 (or the pseudogene TRBV3-2) combines with J gene TRBJ2-7, with 8 bases matching TRBD1. The CDR3 has 15 residues. The J segment lost 2 bases and the V segment lost 4 bases, leaving 7 bases of the junction unmatched. CDR1 is LGHDT and CDR2 is YNNKEL in the germline V gene (reference sequence). The CDR3 nucleotides are TGTGCCAGCAGCCGAACCCGGGACAGGACCTACGAGCAGTACTTC. This codes for CASSRTRDRTYEQYF.

A note on this clone: Germline and junction disagree at one end, which may indicate a read error. The V call is TRBV6-5, the J call TRBJ1-2; 7 positions match TRBD1. This CDR3 contains 14 residues. Germline loops: CDR1 MNHEY, CDR2 SVGAGI. CDR3 nucleotides: TGTGCTAGCAATAACCTCGAGACAGGGAATGGCTACACCTTC. Its translation is CASNNLETGNGYTF.

The genes are TRBV27 and TRBJ2-3; possible D gene TRBD1, 7 bases. From germline, CDR1 is MNHEY and CDR2 SMNVEV (reference sequence). The CDR3 is 14 amino acids. V lost 10 bases to trimming and J lost 4 bases, with 18 bases between them. This CDR3 reads CATSPGGRSDTQYF. As DNA, the CDR3 is TGTGCCACTTCCCCAGGGGGGAGATCAGATACGCAGTATTTT.

J is TRBJ2-1 and V is TRBV4-1, with D perhaps matching TRBD1 (6 bases). The CDR3 sequence is 15 residues long. V shed 1 base and J shed 2 bases, with 9 bases lying between them. The germline V gene encodes CDR1 MGHRA and CDR2 YSYEKL. DNA of the CDR3: TGCGCCAGCAGCCAAGGGACAGTAACCTACAATGAGCAGTTCTTC. Its protein is CASSQGTVTYNEQFF.